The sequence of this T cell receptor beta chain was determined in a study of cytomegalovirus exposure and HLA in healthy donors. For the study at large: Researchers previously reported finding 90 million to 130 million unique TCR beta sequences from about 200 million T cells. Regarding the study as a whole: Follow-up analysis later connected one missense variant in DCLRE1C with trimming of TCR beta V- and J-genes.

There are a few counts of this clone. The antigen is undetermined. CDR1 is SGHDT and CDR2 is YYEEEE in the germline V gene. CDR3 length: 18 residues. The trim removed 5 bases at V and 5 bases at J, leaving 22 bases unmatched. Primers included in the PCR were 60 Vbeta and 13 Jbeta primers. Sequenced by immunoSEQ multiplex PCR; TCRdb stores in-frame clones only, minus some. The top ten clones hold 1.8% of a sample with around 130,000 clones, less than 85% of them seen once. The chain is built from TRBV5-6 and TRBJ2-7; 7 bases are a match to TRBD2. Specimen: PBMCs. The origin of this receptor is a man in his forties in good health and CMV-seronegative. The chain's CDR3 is CASSRRGAAAGVGDEQYF. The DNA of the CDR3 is TGTGCCAGCAGTCGAAGGGGCGCCGCGGCGGGAGTCGGCGACGAGCAGTACTTC.